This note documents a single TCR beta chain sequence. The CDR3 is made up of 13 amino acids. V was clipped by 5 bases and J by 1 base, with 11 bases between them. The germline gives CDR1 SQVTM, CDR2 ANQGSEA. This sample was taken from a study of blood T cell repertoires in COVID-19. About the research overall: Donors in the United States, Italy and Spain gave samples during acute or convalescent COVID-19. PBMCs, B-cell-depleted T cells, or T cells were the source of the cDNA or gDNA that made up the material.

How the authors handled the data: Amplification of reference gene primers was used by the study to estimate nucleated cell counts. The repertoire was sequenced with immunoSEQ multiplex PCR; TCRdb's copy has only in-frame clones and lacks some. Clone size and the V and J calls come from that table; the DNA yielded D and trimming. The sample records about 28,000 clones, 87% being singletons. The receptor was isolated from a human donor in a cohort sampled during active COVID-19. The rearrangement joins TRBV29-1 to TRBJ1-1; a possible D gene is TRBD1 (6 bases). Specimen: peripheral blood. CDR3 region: CSVSQGQNTEAFF. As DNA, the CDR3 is TGCAGCGTTTCACAGGGACAGAACACTGAAGCTTTCTTT.